This T cell receptor beta chain was found in a study of T cells after yellow fever vaccination. Whole-study results and caveats: Boosting was followed by the reappearance of most primary-vaccination clones (less than 98% CD4, about 90% CD8).

The TCR cDNA carried a universal primer site and UMIs from 5'RACE template switching. TCRdb re-derived calls from the 5' RACE reads in MiXCR, one entry per CDR3 protein. This sample has a few hundred thousand distinct CDR3 sequences, with less than 20% found just once. In this sample, this clonotype turned up a few times. Its antigen is currently unknown. The CDR3 totals 13 residues. Germline CDR1 reads DFQATT; CDR2 reads SNEGSKA (reference sequence). The V end was cut by 0 bases, the J end by 10 bases, with 12 bases between. Sequencing was performed on PBMCs, taken 15 days after the yellow fever booster vaccination. This TCR came from a man between 25 and 39 years old who received the YFV17D yellow fever vaccine. The rearrangement uses TRBV20-1 and TRBJ2-2; a weak D match, TRBD2 (6 bases). This CDR3 is CSARDGRTTELFF. CDR3 coding DNA: TGCAGTGCTAGAGACGGACGGACTACGGAGCTGTTTTTT.